Described below is a single TCR beta chain sequence and its context. One junction end does not reproduce the germline sequence, and a read error may be involved. This sample was included in a study of control samples from healthy donors and cancer patients. The repertoire was sequenced with immunoSEQ multiplex PCR; TCRdb's copy has only in-frame clones and lacks some. The table has some 120,000 clones, about 87% seen once; the top ten hold 9.5% to 13%. The material sequenced was blood. This TCR was recovered from a man aged 30-40 years in good health.

CDR3 bases: TGCAGCGTTGAGGAACAGGGCTACGATGAGCAGTTCTTC. Residues: CSVEEQGYDEQFF. The chain links TRBV29-1 to TRBJ2-1; a possible D gene is TRBD1 (6 bases). The germline gives CDR1 SQVTM, CDR2 ANQGSEA. The CDR3 consists of 13 residues.